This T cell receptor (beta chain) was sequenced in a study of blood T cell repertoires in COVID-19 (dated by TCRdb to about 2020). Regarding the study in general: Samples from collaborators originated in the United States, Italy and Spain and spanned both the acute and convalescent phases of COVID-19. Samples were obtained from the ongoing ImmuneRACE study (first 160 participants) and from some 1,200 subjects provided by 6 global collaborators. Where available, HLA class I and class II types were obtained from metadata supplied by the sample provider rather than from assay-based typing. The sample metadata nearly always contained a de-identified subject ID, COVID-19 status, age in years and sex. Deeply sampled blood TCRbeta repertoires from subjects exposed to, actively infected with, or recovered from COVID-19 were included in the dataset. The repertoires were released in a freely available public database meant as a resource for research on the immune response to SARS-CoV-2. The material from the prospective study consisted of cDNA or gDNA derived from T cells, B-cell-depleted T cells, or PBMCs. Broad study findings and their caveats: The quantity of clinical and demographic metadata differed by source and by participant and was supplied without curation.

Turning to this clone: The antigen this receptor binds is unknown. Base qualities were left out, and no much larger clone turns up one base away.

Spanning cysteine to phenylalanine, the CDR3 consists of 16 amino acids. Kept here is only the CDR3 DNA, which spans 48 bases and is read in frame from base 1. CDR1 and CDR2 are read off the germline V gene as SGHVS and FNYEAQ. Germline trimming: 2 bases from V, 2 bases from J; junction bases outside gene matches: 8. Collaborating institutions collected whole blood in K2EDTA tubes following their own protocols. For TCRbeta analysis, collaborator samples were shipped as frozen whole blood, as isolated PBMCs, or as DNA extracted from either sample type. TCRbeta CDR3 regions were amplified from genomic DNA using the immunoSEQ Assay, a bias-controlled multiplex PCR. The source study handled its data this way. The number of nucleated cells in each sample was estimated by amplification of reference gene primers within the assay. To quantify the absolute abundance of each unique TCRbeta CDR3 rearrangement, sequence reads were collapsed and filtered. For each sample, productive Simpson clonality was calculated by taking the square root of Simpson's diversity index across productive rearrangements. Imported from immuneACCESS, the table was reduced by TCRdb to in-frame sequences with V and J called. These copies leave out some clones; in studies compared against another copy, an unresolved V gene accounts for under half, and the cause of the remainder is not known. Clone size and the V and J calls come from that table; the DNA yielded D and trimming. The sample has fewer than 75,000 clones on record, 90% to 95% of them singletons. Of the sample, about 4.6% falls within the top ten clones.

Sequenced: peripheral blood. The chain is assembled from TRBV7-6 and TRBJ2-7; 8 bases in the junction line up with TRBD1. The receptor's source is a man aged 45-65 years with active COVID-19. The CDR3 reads CASSLTPSGQAYEQYF. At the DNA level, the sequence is TGTGCCAGCAGCTTAACACCCTCGGGACAGGCCTACGAGCAGTACTTC.